The 8 T cell receptor beta chains below were found in one sample sequenced in a study of T-cell memory formation after mild COVID-19 (dated by TCRdb to the early 2020s). The library was made by 5' RACE. Sequencing was carried out with an Illumina NovaSeq 6000. The raw public reads went through TCRdb reprocessing: fastp at Q25, MiXCR clone calling, in-frame beta chains kept. Every entry covers one CDR3 protein and lists the most common genes and DNA from its rows. The sample has about 470,000 distinct CDR3 sequences on record, nearly 25% of them singletons. Clones ranked in the top ten supply about 12% of the sample. The sequencing sample was made of PBMCs or a T cell subset sorted from them (not recorded which). The source is an adult woman who had mild COVID-19 (a few samples of this study predate the infection). The sample titles of this study are shuffled in the database, so cell type and time point are left out; the donor was told from shared clones.

The CDR3 protein is CASSGRTRSTDTQYF. The CDR3 DNA sequence: TGTGCCAGCAGTGGACGGACACGGAGCACAGATACGCAGTATTTT. The J gene is TRBJ2-3, the V gene TRBV6-1, with D perhaps matching TRBD1 (5 bases). This CDR3 contains 15 residues. Germline values: CDR1 MNHNS, CDR2 SASEGT. V lost 4 bases, J lost 0 bases, and 11 bases lay in between.

Only a few counts were recorded for this clonotype. This rearrangement joins TRBV7-9 to TRBJ2-3; D gene uncertain. Looked up from germline, CDR1 is SEHNR and CDR2 is FQNEAQ (reference sequence). This CDR3 comprises 16 residues. With 2 bases removed from V and 1 base from J, the gap between germline ends came to 13 bases. CDR3 nucleotide sequence: TGTGCCAGCAGCTTACTAGTCTCACTTCGCACAGATACGCAGTATTTT. Residues: CASSLLVSLRTDTQYF.

CDR3 DNA: TGCAGCGTTGCCGGACTCACCCAGTACTTC. This codes for CSVAGLTQYF. The chain carries TRBV29-1 and TRBJ2-5; tentative D call: TRBD2 (5 bases). This CDR3 has 10 amino acids. Trimming shortened V by 4 bases and J by 8 bases, and 8 bases separated the two germline ends. Germline values: CDR1 SQVTM, CDR2 ANQGSEA. The full variable domain, its missing parts supplied by reference TRBV29-1 and TRBJ2-5, is SAVISQKPSRDICQRGTSLTIQCQVDSQVTMMFWYRQQPGQSLTLIATANQGSEATYESGFVIDKFPISRPNLTFSTLTVSNMSPEDSSIYLCSVAGLTQYFGPGTRLLVL.

This clonotype has just a few counts. The rearrangement uses TRBV30 and TRBJ2-1; D perhaps matches TRBD1 (5 bases). V was cut by 0 bases and J by 3 bases, with 12 bases left in between. Germline CDR1 and CDR2: GTSNPN and SVGIG (reference sequence). This CDR3 is 15 amino acids long. The CDR3 DNA reads TGTGCCTGGAGTGTAGGGCAGGGATTCTACAATGAGCAGTTCTTC. Translating gives CAWSVGQGFYNEQFF.

This rearrangement joins TRBV9 to TRBJ2-7; the match to TRBD1 covers 9 bases. This CDR3 is 15 amino acids long. The V and J ends lost 3 bases and 2 bases, in that order; junction bases with no gene match: 6. CDR1 and CDR2 from the germline V gene are SGDLS and YYNGEE. The CDR3, as DNA: TGTGCCAGCAGCGCGACAACAGGGGGCCCCTACGAGCAGTACTTC. This translates into CASSATTGGPYEQYF.

This clonotype was found once. This chain connects TRBV7-2 to TRBJ1-5; D is possibly TRBD1 (5 bases). This CDR3 has 14 amino acids. The germline CDR1 and CDR2 sequences are SGHTA and FQGNSA. V lost 4 bases to trimming and J lost 7 bases, with 14 bases between them. Here the CDR3 reads CASSSWGLDQPQHF. The CDR3 DNA follows: TGTGCCAGCAGCTCATGGGGCCTCGACCAGCCCCAGCATTTT.

This clonotype has only a few counts. V usage is TRBV20-1 and J usage is TRBJ2-3; 10 bases line up with TRBD2. CDR1 DFQATT and CDR2 SNEGSKA come from the germline V gene (reference sequence). The CDR3 totals 17 residues. Unmatched junction bases numbered 6, after V lost 0 bases and J lost 0 bases. The CDR3 nucleotides read TGCAGTGCTAGAGATCAGGCTAGCGGGGGAAGCACAGATACGCAGTATTTT. Translation: CSARDQASGGSTDTQYF.

The CDR3 sequence: CASSQKGLDTQYF. CDR3 in DNA: TGTGCCAGCAGCCAAAAGGGTTTAGATACGCAGTATTTT. The chain joins TRBV3-1 to TRBJ2-3, with D unresolved. Trimming removed 2 bases from V and 5 bases from J, with 8 bases in between. The germline V gene encodes CDR1 LGHDT and CDR2 YNNKEL (reference sequence). The CDR3 is made up of 13 amino acids.